This entry concerns a single T cell receptor (beta chain). Its antigen remains unidentified. Assay: immunoSEQ multiplex PCR; the TCRdb copy retains only in-frame clones and omits some. The repertoire consists of 50,000 to 65,000 clones, with 95% occurring once and the leading ten covering 7%. The sample originates from a study of cytomegalovirus exposure and HLA in healthy donors. The ends lost 5 bases at V and 5 bases at J; junction bases unmatched: 8. The CDR3 is 14 residues long. Germline assignment: CDR1 MNHNS and CDR2 SASEGT. The study's findings and limits: The study listed 150 to 200 cytomegalovirus-associated TCR beta chains.

A roughly 120-subject validation cohort, separate from the approximately 670-subject first cohort, supplied the donors. Material: PBMCs. The chain links TRBV6-1 to TRBJ1-1; 7 bases agree with TRBD1. This TCR derives from a woman aged 18 to 35 in good health and CMV-seropositive. This CDR3 is CASSRYRGGTEAFF. In DNA form, the CDR3 reads TGTGCCAGCAGTCGTTACAGGGGAGGAACTGAAGCTTTCTTT.